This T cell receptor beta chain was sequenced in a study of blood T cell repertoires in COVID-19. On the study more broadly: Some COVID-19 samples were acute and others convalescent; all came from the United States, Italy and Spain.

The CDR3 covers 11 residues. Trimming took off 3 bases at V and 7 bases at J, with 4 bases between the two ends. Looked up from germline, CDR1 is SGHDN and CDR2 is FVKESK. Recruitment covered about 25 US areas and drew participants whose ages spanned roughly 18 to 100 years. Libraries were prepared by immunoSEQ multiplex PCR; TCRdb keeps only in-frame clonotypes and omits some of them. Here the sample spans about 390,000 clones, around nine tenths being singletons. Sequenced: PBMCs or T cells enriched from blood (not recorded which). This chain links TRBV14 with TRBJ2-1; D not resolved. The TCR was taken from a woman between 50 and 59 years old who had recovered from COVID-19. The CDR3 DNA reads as TGTGCCAGCAGCCAGAGGAATGAGCAGTTCTTC. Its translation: CASSQRNEQFF. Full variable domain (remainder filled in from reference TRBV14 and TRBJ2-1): EAGVTQFPSHSVIEKGQTVTLRCDPISGHDNLYWYRRVMGKEIKFLLHFVKESKQDESGMPNNRFLAERTGGTYSTLKVQPAELEDSGVYFCASSQRNEQFFGPGTRLTVL.